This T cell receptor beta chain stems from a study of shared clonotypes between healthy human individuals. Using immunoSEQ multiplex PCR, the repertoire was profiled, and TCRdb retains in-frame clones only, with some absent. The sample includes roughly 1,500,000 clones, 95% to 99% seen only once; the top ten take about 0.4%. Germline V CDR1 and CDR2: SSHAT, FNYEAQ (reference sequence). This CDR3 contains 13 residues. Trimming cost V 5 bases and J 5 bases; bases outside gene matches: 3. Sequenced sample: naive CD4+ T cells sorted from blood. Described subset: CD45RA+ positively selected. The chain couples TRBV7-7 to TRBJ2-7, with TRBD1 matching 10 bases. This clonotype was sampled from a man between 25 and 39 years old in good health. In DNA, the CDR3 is TGTGCCAGCAGCCTCGACAGGGGGCACGAGCAGTACTTC. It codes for CASSLDRGHEQYF. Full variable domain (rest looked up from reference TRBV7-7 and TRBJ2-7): GAGVSQSPRYKVTKRGQDVTLRCDPISSHATLYWYQQALGQGPEFLTYFNYEAQPDKSGLPSDRFSAERPEGSISTLTIQRTEQRDSAMYRCASSLDRGHEQYFGPGTRLTVT.